Below, one T cell receptor (beta chain) is given with its context. This record belongs to a study of cytomegalovirus exposure and HLA in healthy donors. PCR involved 60 Vbeta and 13 Jbeta primers. Sequencing used immunoSEQ multiplex PCR; TCRdb keeps in-frame clones, though not all of them. Of 150,000 to 200,000 clones listed, around 80% are singletons. The TCR comes from a woman in her twenties or thirties in good health and CMV-seronegative. The sequencing input was PBMCs.

CDR3 bases: TGTGCCAGCAGTTTATCTCGGGGGAACAATCAGCCCCAGCATTTT. Its translation is CASSLSRGNNQPQHF. V and J are TRBV28 and TRBJ1-5; D might be TRBD1 (5 bases). Per the germline V gene, CDR1 is MDHEN and CDR2 is SYDVKM. CDR3 length: 15 residues. V was cut by 1 base and J by 3 bases, with 10 bases left in between. The complete variable domain, with remaining parts taken from reference TRBV28 and TRBJ1-5, reads DVKVTQSSRYLVKRTGEKVFLECVQDMDHENMFWYRQDPGLGLRLIYFSYDVKMKEKGDIPEGYSVSREKKERFSLILESASTNQTSMYLCASSLSRGNNQPQHFGDGTRLSIL.